A selection of T cell receptor beta chains follows, all from one sample in a study of T cells in Graves' hyperthyroidism and ophthalmopathy. TCRdb used MiXCR to reprocess the multiplex PCR reads, holding one entry per CDR3 protein. The sample comprises more than 550,000 distinct CDR3 sequences, roughly a sixth of which are singletons, and over 15% rests with the top ten. The material sequenced was blood. These receptors were collected from a woman between 45 and 65 years old with Graves' hyperthyroidism that later progressed to Graves' ophthalmopathy. The CDR3 runs from the conserved cysteine through the conserved F or W. Each record gives: V gene, J gene, clone size, D gene, CDR3 DNA, CDR3 protein. The D gene is left open where the match is weak. Clone size is stated in some rows and not others, as once, few, many or a class when expanded.

>TRBV11-2|TRBJ2-3|NA|TRBD2
TGTGCCAGCAGCTTAGTAGCGGGGGCGAACACAGATACGCAGTATTTT
CASSLVAGANTDTQYF
>TRBV14|TRBJ1-1|NA|TRBD1
TGTGCCAGCAGCCGGACAGGGGGCGGTTACGCTTTCTTT
CASSRTGGGYAFF
>TRBV20-1|TRBJ2-7|many|NA
TGCAGTGCTCAAGGAGAGACAAACTACGAGCAGTACTTC
CSAQGETNYEQYF
>TRBV15|TRBJ1-1|many|NA
TGTGCCACCAGCAGAGTCAGGGCCACTGAAGCTTTCTTT
CATSRVRATEAFF
>TRBV7-9|TRBJ2-4|NA|NA
TGTGCCAGCAGCTCCCGACTAGATGCCAAAAACATTCAGTACTTC
CASSSRLDAKNIQYF
>TRBV7-9|TRBJ1-2|NA|NA
TGTGCCAGCAGCATAGGGGGAGAAGGCTACACCTTC
CASSIGGEGYTF
>TRBV6-5|TRBJ2-5|NA|TRBD2
TGTGCCAGCAGTTACTCGGCCGCTAGCGGGGGGAGTGAGACCCAGTACTTC
CASSYSAASGGSETQYF
>TRBV20-1|TRBJ2-5|many|NA
TGCAGTGCTAGGCCAGAAGAGACCCAGTACTTC
CSARPEETQYF
>TRBV5-4|TRBJ2-2|NA|TRBD2
TGTGCCAGCAGCTTGGGCGGGGGGGCCTCTAGCGGGGAGCTGTTTTTT
CASSLGGGASSGELFF
>TRBV13|TRBJ2-1|NA|TRBD2
TGTGCCAGCGCCAGCGGGGGGGCAAGATACAATGAGCAGTTCTTC
CASASGGARYNEQFF
>TRBV20-1|TRBJ1-2|many|NA
TGCAGTGCTAGAGAGGGCAGGGGCTATGGCTACACCTTC
CSAREGRGYGYTF
>TRBV10-3|TRBJ2-6|NA|TRBD2
TGTGCCATCTCTACCGGGGGGACTGGGGCCAACGTCCTGACTTTC
CAISTGGTGANVLTF
>TRBV7-9|TRBJ1-2|few|NA
TGTGCCAGCAGCTTGGCCTTACAGGTTCCCGAAAACTATGGCTACACCTTC
CASSLALQVPENYGYTF
>TRBV7-9|TRBJ1-2|few|NA
TGTGCCAGCAGCCACACCGAGGGGGAATATGGCTACACCTTC
CASSHTEGEYGYTF
>TRBV12-3/TRBV12-4|TRBJ1-5|few|NA
TGTGCCAGCAGTTCGTCGGCAGGGCGGCCCCAGCATTTT
CASSSSAGRPQHF
>TRBV20-1|TRBJ1-5|NA|NA
TGCAGTGCTAGAGATGTCCCGGGACTCCCCGGGCAGCCCCAGCATTTT
CSARDVPGLPGQPQHF